This T cell receptor beta chain derives from a study of blood T cell repertoires in COVID-19. Germline CDR1 and CDR2: SNHLY and FYNNEI. The CDR3 has 17 amino acids. J lost 4 bases, V lost 5 bases, and 13 bases had no gene match. Libraries were prepared by immunoSEQ multiplex PCR; TCRdb keeps only in-frame clonotypes and omits some of them. The data hold hundreds of thousands of clones, with around nine tenths observed a single time. The V gene is TRBV2, the J gene TRBJ2-3, with 9 bases lining up with TRBD1. The source is a woman in her 30s with acute or convalescent COVID-19. Specimen: peripheral blood. CDR3: CASSPGTGRASADTQYF. The CDR3 nucleotides read TGTGCCAGCAGTCCGGGGACAGGGCGGGCTTCTGCAGATACGCAGTATTTT.